This T cell receptor beta chain was obtained from a study of blood T cell repertoires in COVID-19. The wider study: There were acute and convalescent COVID-19 samples, and they came from the United States, Italy and Spain. T cells, B-cell-depleted T cells, or PBMCs provided the cDNA or gDNA that served as material.

Patients in Seattle were enrolled during active infection, then followed longitudinally. Authors' processing steps: Estimation of nucleated cell counts was performed using reference gene primer amplification. Using immunoSEQ multiplex PCR, the repertoire was profiled, and TCRdb retains in-frame clones only, with some absent. That table supplies the V and J calls and clone size; D and trimming were determined from the DNA. The table shows over 130,000 clones, with 84% occurring only once. There are 13 residues in the CDR3. V gave up 3 bases and J gave up 6 bases, with 15 bases separating them. Germline CDR1 reads GTSNPN; CDR2 reads SVGIG (reference sequence). This clone was detected many times.

This receptor was taken from a man under 40 with COVID-19, enrolled during active disease. The chain has TRBV30 and TRBJ2-7; D may be TRBD1 (5 bases). The specimen was peripheral blood. The CDR3 nucleotides are TGTGCCTGGAGGATCCCTCAGGGTCGCGAGCAGTACTTC. This sequence encodes CAWRIPQGREQYF.